Shown below are 13 T cell receptor beta chains from a single sample sequenced in a study of technical replicates of blood from a handful of donors. The assay was immunoSEQ multiplex PCR, and TCRdb's table has in-frame clones only and misses some. The sample records more than 65,000 clones, about 94% being singletons. The sample was T cells isolated from PBMCs. Receptors were obtained from a human donor in good health.

The chain's CDR3 is CASSLRNTWTGDQETQYF. In DNA, the CDR3 is TGTGCCAGCAGCTTAAGGAATACCTGGACAGGGGACCAAGAGACCCAGTACTTC. The rearrangement uses TRBV7-2 and TRBJ2-5, with 9 bases identical to TRBD1. The CDR3 runs to 18 residues. Germline V gene data show CDR1 as SGHTA and CDR2 as FQGNSA. With V trimmed by 2 bases and J by 0 bases, 10 bases remained unmatched.

The CDR3 spells CASSLGGGSGQPQHF. The CDR3 DNA is TGTGCCAGCAGTTTAGGGGGGGGCTCGGGTCAGCCCCAGCATTTT. V gene TRBV27 combines with J gene TRBJ1-5, with a tentative D call TRBD1 (6 bases). CDR1 and CDR2 (germline): MNHEY, SMNVEV (reference sequence). The CDR3 covers 15 residues. V shed 2 bases and J shed 6 bases, with 14 bases lying between them.

The rearrangement uses TRBV14 and TRBJ1-3; D is unclear. Trimming cost V 4 bases and J 0 bases, with 10 bases left between them. Germline V gives CDR1 SGHDN, CDR2 FVKESK. This CDR3 comprises 15 residues. CDR3 sequence: CASSRIPSSGNTIYF. The CDR3, as DNA: TGTGCCAGCAGCCGAATTCCGAGCTCTGGAAACACCATATATTTT. Full variable domain (remainder filled in from reference TRBV14 and TRBJ1-3): EAGVTQFPSHSVIEKGQTVTLRCDPISGHDNLYWYRRVMGKEIKFLLHFVKESKQDESGMPNNRFLAERTGGTYSTLKVQPAELEDSGVYFCASSRIPSSGNTIYFGEGSWLTVV.

V and J are TRBV19 and TRBJ2-7; TRBD1 matches 8 bases. There are 14 residues in the CDR3. Trimming at V came to 7 bases and at J to 3 bases, leaving 8 bases not matched to a gene. Germline CDR1 reads LNHDA; CDR2 reads SQIVND (reference sequence). CDR3 nucleotides: TGTGCCAGTACTCCTTCAGGACAGGGCTACGAGCAGTACTTC. It codes for CASTPSGQGYEQYF.

The chain uses TRBV5-4 and TRBJ2-5; D perhaps matches TRBD2 (5 bases). V shed 0 bases and J shed 1 base, with 13 bases lying between them. The CDR3 totals 16 residues. Per germline, CDR1 SGHNT and CDR2 YYREEE (reference sequence). CDR3 protein: CASSLDLAPSQETQYF. The CDR3 DNA is TGTGCCAGCAGCTTGGATCTAGCCCCTTCCCAAGAGACCCAGTACTTC. Full variable domain (missing parts from reference TRBV5-4 and TRBJ2-5): ETGVTQSPTHLIKTRGQQVTLRCSSQSGHNTVSWYQQALGQGPQFIFQYYREEENGRGNFPPRFSGLQFPNYSSELNVNALELDDSALYLCASSLDLAPSQETQYFGPGTRLLVL.

The chain is built from TRBV7-8 and TRBJ2-1; 9 bases line up with TRBD1. With 1 base clipped from V and 2 bases from J, the junction kept 6 bases outside the gene matches. The CDR3 is 17 amino acids. Germline V gene sequence: CDR1 SGHVS, CDR2 FQNEAQ. CDR3 residues: CASSLGTGTGTYNEQFF. The CDR3 bases are TGTGCCAGCAGCTTAGGGACCGGGACAGGGACCTACAATGAGCAGTTCTTC.

This clone was picked up one time. The J gene is TRBJ2-4, the V gene TRBV19; 8 bases are a match to TRBD1. The germline V gene has CDR1 LNHDA and CDR2 SQIVND (reference sequence). The trim removed 5 bases at V and 3 bases at J, leaving 3 bases unmatched. The CDR3 length is 14 residues. The CDR3 bases are TGTGCCAGTAGTTGGGGACAGGTCAAAAACATTCAGTACTTC. It yields the protein CASSWGQVKNIQYF.

The rearrangement joins TRBV28 to TRBJ1-3, with D perhaps TRBD1 (6 bases). Between the trimmed V and J ends, which lost 9 bases and 2 bases, there was a span of 11 bases. The CDR3 spans 13 residues. Germline values: CDR1 MDHEN, CDR2 SYDVKM. The DNA of the CDR3 is TGTGCCAGTCGGGACAACACTGGAAACACCATATATTTT. It specifies CASRDNTGNTIYF.

The chain is built from TRBV7-9 and TRBJ1-2; no clear D. This CDR3 spans 14 amino acids. Germline V gives CDR1 SEHNR, CDR2 FQNEAQ (reference sequence). V lost 5 bases, J lost 4 bases, and 14 bases lay in between. In DNA form, the CDR3 reads TGTGCCAGCAGCGTCGGGAGCCCCCGCTATGGCTACACCTTC. Encoded protein: CASSVGSPRYGYTF.

This chain joins TRBV9 and TRBJ2-2, with a weak D call TRBD2 (5 bases). Looked up from germline, CDR1 is SGDLS and CDR2 is YYNGEE. This CDR3 region has 18 residues. V lost 0 bases to trimming and J lost 5 bases, with 20 bases between them. The CDR3 DNA follows: TGTGCCAGCAGCGTAGCTGAAATCGGACGGGGTGGAACCGGGGAGCTGTTTTTT. It translates to CASSVAEIGRGGTGELFF.

The chain recombines TRBV5-1 with TRBJ1-4; 7 nucleotides agree with TRBD1. Unmatched junction bases numbered 7, after V lost 4 bases and J lost 4 bases. This CDR3 has 15 amino acids. Germline CDR1 and CDR2: SGHRS and YFSETQ. The CDR3 loop is CASSAYRGFNEKLFF. Written as DNA, the CDR3 is TGCGCCAGCAGCGCCTACAGGGGTTTTAATGAAAAACTGTTTTTT.

The V and J genes are TRBV19 and TRBJ1-1; D ambiguous. The CDR3 runs 14 residues. Trimming cost V 5 bases and J 6 bases, with 16 bases left between them. Per the germline V gene, CDR1 is LNHDA and CDR2 is SQIVND (reference sequence). The CDR3 spells CASSPRGRSSEAFF. CDR3 nucleotide sequence: TGTGCCAGTAGTCCACGTGGCAGGTCCTCTGAAGCTTTCTTT.

The chain joins TRBV19 to TRBJ1-6; 7 nucleotides agree with TRBD1. After removal of 11 bases from V and 8 bases from J, the junction contained 9 bases not matched to a gene. CDR1 is LNHDA and CDR2 is SQIVND in the germline V gene (reference sequence). The CDR3 is 13 residues long. This CDR3 reads CASGGVYDSPLHF. CDR3 DNA sequence: TGTGCCTCAGGGGGTGTCTACGATTCACCCCTCCACTTT.